This passage covers 3 T cell receptor beta chains from one sample sequenced in a study of beta chain features in type 1 diabetes. Study-wide results and caveats: A moderate, significant TCRB CDR3 shortening appeared in type 1 diabetes across four CD4+ subsets.

Of the isolated RNA, all was reverse transcribed, and so the sequenced material was expressed TCRB transcripts. Profiled with immunoSEQ multiplex PCR; TCRdb holds only in-frame clones, not every one. Among 500,000 to 800,000 clones listed, about an eighth were seen once. Their cognate antigens are unknown. Source material: naive CD4+ T cells from blood. The receptors were sampled from a young man with type 1 diabetes.

A word on this clone: Other DNA variants within this sample encode the same CDR3. This chain joins TRBV4-3 and TRBJ1-2; D gene uncertain. V shed 1 base and J shed 5 bases, with 8 bases lying between them. Germline CDR1 reads LGHNA; CDR2 reads YSLEER. CDR3 length: 13 amino acids. This CDR3 reads CASSQGEGYGYTF. CDR3 bases: TGCGCCAGCAGCCAAGGGGAGGGTTATGGCTACACCTTC.

The chain recombines TRBV5-6 with TRBJ1-2; a possible D gene is TRBD1 (6 bases). CDR3 length equals 15 residues. Germline V lookup: CDR1 SGHDT, CDR2 YYEEEE. With 2 bases removed from V and 8 bases from J, the gap between germline ends came to 19 bases. In DNA form, the CDR3 reads TGTGCCAGCAGCTTCGGGGCCGGACAGCGGAGGGGCTACACCTTC. It translates to CASSFGAGQRRGYTF. Combining the CDR3 with reference TRBV5-6 and TRBJ1-2 gives the whole variable domain DAGVTQSPTHLIKTRGQQVTLRCSPKSGHDTVSWYQQALGQGPQFIFQYYEEEERQRGNFPDRFSGHQFPNYSSELNVNALLLGDSALYLCASSFGAGQRRGYTFGSGTRLTVV.

This sequence joins TRBV7-9 and TRBJ1-2; D not certain. This CDR3 region has 14 residues. The V and J ends lost 0 bases and 4 bases respectively, with 9 bases between them. Germline V gives CDR1 SEHNR, CDR2 FQNEAQ (reference sequence). CDR3 nucleotide sequence: TGTGCCAGCAGCTTAGCTCTCCTGGGCTATGGCTACACCTTC. Encoded protein: CASSLALLGYGYTF.